Listed below are T cell receptor beta chains from one sample, sequenced in a study of blood T cell repertoires in COVID-19. Some clones are missing from TCRdb's copy, which holds only in-frame ones; the method was immunoSEQ multiplex PCR. The top ten clones hold under 20% of a sample with roughly 200,000 clones, around 85% of them seen once. Material for sequencing was PBMCs or T cells enriched from blood (not recorded which). The source is a man aged 35 to 55 who had recovered from COVID-19. The conserved cysteine and the conserved F or W are not part of the CDR3 here. The D gene is left open where the match is weak.

J | V | D | CDR3
TRBJ2-2 | TRBV10-1 | - | ASSRNTGELF
TRBJ2-4 | TRBV12-3/TRBV12-4 | - | ASRGQSLDIQY
TRBJ1-4 | TRBV4-1 | TRBD1 | ASSQETGPGEKLF
TRBJ1-6 | TRBV18 | TRBD1 | ASSRAGTENNSPLH
TRBJ1-5 | TRBV16 | - | ASSRQFSNQPQH
TRBJ1-3 | TRBV18 | TRBD1 | ASSPSGGQRGNTIY
TRBJ2-2 | TRBV6-6 | TRBD1 | ASSTNRGRAGELF
TRBJ2-7 | TRBV6-2/TRBV6-3 | - | ASSYLDGSSYEQY
TRBJ1-5 | TRBV27 | - | ASTPSQYSNQPQH
TRBJ2-5 | TRBV11-3 | - | ASSLGSGVQETQY
TRBJ2-3 | TRBV19 | - | ASKASFGVATDTQY
TRBJ2-7 | TRBV20-1 | - | SASGSYEQY
TRBJ2-5 | TRBV7-8 | TRBD2 | ASTRGTTQETQY
TRBJ1-1 | TRBV25-1 | TRBD1 | ASSDLDRITMNTEAF
TRBJ1-4 | TRBV6-1 | - | ASSDDSGGREKLF
TRBJ2-5 | TRBV5-5 | TRBD1 | ASSSRTGAQETQY
TRBJ1-5 | TRBV28 | - | ASSRLNQPQH
TRBJ2-7 | TRBV6-6 | TRBD2 | ASSRPPSGRFSYEQY
TRBJ1-1 | TRBV7-3 | TRBD1 | ASSSQGGVEAF
TRBJ1-5 | TRBV5-5 | TRBD1 | ASSLDGTGSNQPQH
TRBJ2-7 | TRBV7-8 | TRBD1 | ASSLGLGQGSDEQY
TRBJ1-5 | TRBV2 | - | ASSPGQRKPQH
TRBJ2-1 | TRBV4-1 | TRBD2 | ASSPGLAGPYNEQF
TRBJ1-3 | TRBV6-1 | - | ASSDRTGGSSHTIY
TRBJ1-1 | TRBV6-2/TRBV6-3 | - | ASSFPGEAF
TRBJ2-7 | TRBV4-3 | TRBD2 | ASSQETFISGTYEQY
TRBJ1-2 | TRBV30 | - | AWNPRGANYGYT
TRBJ2-7 | TRBV30 | TRBD1 | AWSRDRHEQY
TRBJ1-1 | TRBV2 | - | AVGGLAEAF
TRBJ2-1 | TRBV13 | TRBD2 | ASSFLSSGNNEQF
TRBJ2-7 | TRBV24-1 | - | ATSDLSSYEQY
TRBJ1-4 | TRBV9 | TRBD1 | ASSVEGQAREKLF
TRBJ2-3 | TRBV9 | TRBD2 | ASSSSGDTQY
TRBJ1-4 | TRBV7-9 | - | ASSLPSEFTNEKLF
TRBJ2-2 | TRBV19 | TRBD1 | ASRQSGTANTGELF
TRBJ1-2 | TRBV7-8 | - | ASSRGGNYGYT
TRBJ2-7 | TRBV14 | - | ASSQSTPYEQY
TRBJ2-3 | TRBV24-1 | - | ATSDATRAPDTQY
TRBJ1-6 | TRBV4-1 | - | ASSPQVSYNSPLH
TRBJ2-1 | TRBV7-9 | - | ASSHASGWRGGEQF
TRBJ2-5 | TRBV12-3/TRBV12-4 | - | ASSFHRAGTQY
TRBJ2-3 | TRBV28 | TRBD2 | ASSSGTSGRGSDTQY
TRBJ1-1 | TRBV2 | TRBD1 | ASSRQGTEAF
TRBJ1-5 | TRBV2 | - | ASSEQGLNQPQH
TRBJ2-7 | TRBV4-1 | TRBD1 | ASSPTGQGGGEQY
TRBJ2-7 | TRBV4-1 | TRBD2 | ASSQVLAGPYEQY
TRBJ2-3 | TRBV30 | TRBD2 | AWSQGAGRTDTQY
TRBJ1-1 | TRBV13 | - | ASNTAQTGGTEAF
TRBJ1-6 | TRBV4-1 | TRBD1 | ASSQPNRGSFTLH
TRBJ2-1 | TRBV5-1 | TRBD1 | ASSQVPPTGTVNYNEQF
TRBJ1-4 | TRBV25-1 | TRBD1 | ASSGPGQANEKLF
TRBJ2-7 | TRBV7-9 | TRBD1 | ASSLAPGGGYEQY
TRBJ2-7 | TRBV7-9 | - | ASSFRLGSAIYEQY
TRBJ2-2 | TRBV6-5 | - | ATERDTGELF